This TCR beta chain was obtained from a study of shared T cell receptors in the human thymus. Generated by immunoSEQ multiplex PCR, the TCRdb table keeps only in-frame clones and is missing some. The sample lists more than 550,000 clones, approximately 83% seen once, with approximately 0.01% in the top ten. CDR1 and CDR2 from the germline V gene are MDHEN and SYDVKM. Germline trimming cut 0 bases from V and 2 bases from J; bases unmatched to any gene: 2. The CDR3 has 16 amino acids. These sequences were also reported in another study, on human thymus T cells.

Sequenced sample: thymocytes. The clonotype was recovered from a girl younger than two with a congenital heart defect. The chain combines TRBV28 with TRBJ1-1, with 11 bases identical to TRBD1. The CDR3 protein is CASSLWGQGENTEAFF. CDR3 nucleotide sequence: TGTGCCAGCAGTTTATGGGGACAGGGGGAAAACACTGAAGCTTTCTTT.